The clone carrying this T cell receptor (beta chain) was observed many times. Other DNA variants within this sample encode the same CDR3. The source of the sample is a study of shared clonotypes between healthy human individuals. Trimming cost V 3 bases and J 2 bases, with 11 bases left between them. The CDR3 extends over 14 amino acids. The V gene's germline CDR1 is SEHNR and CDR2 FQNEAQ (reference sequence). The data were produced by immunoSEQ multiplex PCR, yet TCRdb's version contains in-frame clones alone and is incomplete. The table has approximately 720,000 clones, 92% seen once. Naive-designated CD8 cells lacked CD45RO, were positively enriched for CCR7, and omitted terminally differentiated effector memory CD45RA+ cells.

The V gene is TRBV7-9, the J gene TRBJ2-7, with D perhaps matching TRBD2 (6 bases). This clonotype was sampled from a man aged 25-40 years in good health. The sequenced material came from naive CD8+ T cells sorted from blood. This CDR3 is CASSLAGTPYEQYF. The CDR3 bases are TGTGCCAGCAGCTTGGCCGGGACTCCCTACGAGCAGTACTTC.